What follows are 5 T cell receptor beta chains derived from one specimen sequenced in a study of T-cell memory formation after mild COVID-19. MiXCR was run by TCRdb on the 5' RACE reads, yielding one entry per CDR3 protein. The data hold 550,000 to 700,000 distinct CDR3 sequences, with roughly 17% observed a single time. The sequencing sample was made of PBMCs or a T cell subset sorted from them (not recorded which). All receptors come from an adult woman who had mild COVID-19 (a few samples of this study predate the infection). Cell type and time point are not known.

The chain is built from TRBV9 and TRBJ2-2; no definite D call. The germline V gene has CDR1 SGDLS and CDR2 YYNGEE. Trimming took 2 bases from V and 0 from J, leaving 5 bases between them. The length of the CDR3 is 14 residues. The CDR3 coding sequence is TGTGCCAGCAGCGTCAGAGCGAACACCGGGGAGCTGTTTTTT. It translates to CASSVRANTGELFF.

This clonotype was counted only a few times. The chain recombines TRBV5-1 with TRBJ2-7; D is possibly TRBD1 or TRBD2 (5 bases each). The ends were cut back, 2 bases at V and 2 bases at J, with 14 bases in the middle. The CDR3 length is 15 residues. The germline CDR1 and CDR2 sequences are SGHRS and YFSETQ. Here the CDR3 DNA reads TGCGCCAGCAGCTTCCCAGGGAGCATTCCCTACGAGCAGTACTTC. This gives the protein CASSFPGSIPYEQYF.

This clonotype showed up just a few times. The V gene is TRBV3-1, the J gene TRBJ1-1; TRBD1 might be the D (5 bases). The germline V and J ends were trimmed by 2 bases and 7 bases, with 11 bases remaining between them. CDR3 length equals 13 residues. Germline assignment: CDR1 LGHDT and CDR2 YNNKEL (reference sequence). CDR3 coding DNA: TGTGCCAGCAGCCAATACACAGGAGGTGAAGCTTTCTTT. The encoded protein is CASSQYTGGEAFF.

This clonotype was detected only a few times. The chain is built from TRBV21-1 and TRBJ2-4; no DNA check was done on the table's D call, TRBD1. TRBV21-1 corresponds to a pseudogene. CDR3 size: 18 residues. Written as DNA, the CDR3 is TGTGCCAGCAGCCAAGAGGAGGGAGGGGCAGGGGTCAGAAACATTCAGTACTTC. This gives the protein CASSQEEGGAGVRNIQYF.

This clonotype was counted a single time. This chain links TRBV7-9 with TRBJ1-2, with D possibly matching TRBD1 (5 bases). Germline V gene lookup returns CDR1 SEHNR and CDR2 FQNEAQ (reference sequence). CDR3 length: 12 amino acids. V lost 4 bases, J lost 7 bases, and 10 bases lay in between. CDR3 region: CASSSREGGYTF. As DNA, the CDR3 is TGTGCCAGCAGCTCCAGGGAGGGTGGCTACACCTTC.